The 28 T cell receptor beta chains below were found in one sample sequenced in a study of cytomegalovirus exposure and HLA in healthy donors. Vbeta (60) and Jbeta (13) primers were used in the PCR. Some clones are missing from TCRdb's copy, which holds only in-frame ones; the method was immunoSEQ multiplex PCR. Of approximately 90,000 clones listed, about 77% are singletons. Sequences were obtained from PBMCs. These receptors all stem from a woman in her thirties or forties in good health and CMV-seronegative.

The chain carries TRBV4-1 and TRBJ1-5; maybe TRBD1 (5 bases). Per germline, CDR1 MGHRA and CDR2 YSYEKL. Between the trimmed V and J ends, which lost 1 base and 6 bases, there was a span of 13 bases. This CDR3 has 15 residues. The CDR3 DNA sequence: TGCGCCAGCAGCCAAGGGCCGGGGGAAGGTCAGCCCCAGCATTTT. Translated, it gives CASSQGPGEGQPQHF.

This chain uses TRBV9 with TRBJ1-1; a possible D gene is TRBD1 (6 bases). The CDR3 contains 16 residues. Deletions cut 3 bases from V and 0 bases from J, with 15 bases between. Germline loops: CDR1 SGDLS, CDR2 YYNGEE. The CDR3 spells CASSASGAFMNTEAFF. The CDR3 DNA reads TGTGCCAGCAGCGCCTCAGGGGCTTTTATGAACACTGAAGCTTTCTTT.

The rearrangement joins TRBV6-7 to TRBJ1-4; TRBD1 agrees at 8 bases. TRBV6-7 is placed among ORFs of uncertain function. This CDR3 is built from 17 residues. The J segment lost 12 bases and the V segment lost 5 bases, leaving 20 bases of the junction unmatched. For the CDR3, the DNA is TGTGCCAGCAGTCCCCTCCCGGACAGGGTGTACTTCGCCCAACTGTTTTTT. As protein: CASSPLPDRVYFAQLFF.

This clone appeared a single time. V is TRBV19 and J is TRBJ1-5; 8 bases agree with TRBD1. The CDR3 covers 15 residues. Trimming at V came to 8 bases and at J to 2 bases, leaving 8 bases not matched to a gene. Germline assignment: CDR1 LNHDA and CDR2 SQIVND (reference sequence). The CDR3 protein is CASRDRGGGNQPQHF. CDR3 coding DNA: TGTGCCAGTCGCGACAGGGGTGGTGGCAATCAGCCCCAGCATTTT.

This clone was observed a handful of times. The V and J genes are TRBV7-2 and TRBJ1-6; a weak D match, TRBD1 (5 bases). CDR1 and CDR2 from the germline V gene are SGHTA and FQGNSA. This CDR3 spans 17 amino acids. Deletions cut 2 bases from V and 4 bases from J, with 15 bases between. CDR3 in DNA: TGTGCCAGCAGCTTACTTGGTTCAGGGACTTATAATTCACCCCTCCACTTT. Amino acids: CASSLLGSGTYNSPLHF.

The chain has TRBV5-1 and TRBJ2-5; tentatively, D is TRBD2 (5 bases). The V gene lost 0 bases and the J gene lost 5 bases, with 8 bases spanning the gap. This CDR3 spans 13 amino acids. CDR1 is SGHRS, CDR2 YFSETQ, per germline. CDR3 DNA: TGCGCCAGCAGCTTGGACCGGGGTGAGACCCAGTACTTC. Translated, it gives CASSLDRGETQYF.

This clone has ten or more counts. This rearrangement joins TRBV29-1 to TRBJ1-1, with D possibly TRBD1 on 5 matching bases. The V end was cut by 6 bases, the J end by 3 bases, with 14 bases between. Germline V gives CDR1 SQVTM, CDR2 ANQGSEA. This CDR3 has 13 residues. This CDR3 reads CSVNRGGYTEAFF. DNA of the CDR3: TGCAGCGTCAATCGGGGGGGTTACACTGAAGCTTTCTTT.

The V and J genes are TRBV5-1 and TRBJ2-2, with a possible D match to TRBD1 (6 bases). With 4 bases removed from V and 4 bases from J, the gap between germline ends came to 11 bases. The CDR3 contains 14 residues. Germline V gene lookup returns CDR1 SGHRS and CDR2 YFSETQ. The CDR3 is CASSGGRGTGELFF. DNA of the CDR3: TGCGCCAGCAGCGGGGGCCGAGGCACCGGGGAGCTGTTTTTT.

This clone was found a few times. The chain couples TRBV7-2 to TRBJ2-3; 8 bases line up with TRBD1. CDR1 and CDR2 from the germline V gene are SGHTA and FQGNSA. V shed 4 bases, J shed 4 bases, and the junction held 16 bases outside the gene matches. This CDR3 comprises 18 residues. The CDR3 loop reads CASSSPIRQGWGADTQYF. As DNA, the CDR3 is TGTGCCAGCAGCTCCCCAATCCGACAGGGGTGGGGGGCAGATACGCAGTATTTT.

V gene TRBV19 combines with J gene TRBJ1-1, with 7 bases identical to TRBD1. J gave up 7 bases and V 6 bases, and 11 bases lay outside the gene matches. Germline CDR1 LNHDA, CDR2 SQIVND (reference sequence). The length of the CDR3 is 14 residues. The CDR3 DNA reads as TGTGCCAGTAGGATCCCAAGACAGGGCGATGAAGCTTTCTTT. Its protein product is CASRIPRQGDEAFF.

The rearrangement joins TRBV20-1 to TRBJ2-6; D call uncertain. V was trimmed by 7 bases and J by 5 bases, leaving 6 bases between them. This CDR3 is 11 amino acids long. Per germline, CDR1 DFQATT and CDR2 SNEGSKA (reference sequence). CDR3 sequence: CSVPWANVLTF. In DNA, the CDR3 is TGCAGTGTCCCCTGGGCCAACGTCCTGACTTTC.

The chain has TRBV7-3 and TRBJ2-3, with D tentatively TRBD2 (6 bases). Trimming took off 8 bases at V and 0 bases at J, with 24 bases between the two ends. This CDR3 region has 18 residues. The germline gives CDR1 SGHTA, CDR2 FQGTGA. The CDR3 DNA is TGTGCCAGCCTCCACTCAGTGGGGGACTTAGCTAGCACAGATACGCAGTATTTT. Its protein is CASLHSVGDLASTDTQYF.

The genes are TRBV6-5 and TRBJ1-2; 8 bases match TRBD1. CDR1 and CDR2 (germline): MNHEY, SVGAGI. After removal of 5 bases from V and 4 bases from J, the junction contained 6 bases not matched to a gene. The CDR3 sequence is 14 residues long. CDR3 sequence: CASSTRTGIYGYTF. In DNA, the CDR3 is TGTGCCAGCAGTACCCGGACAGGGATCTATGGCTACACCTTC.

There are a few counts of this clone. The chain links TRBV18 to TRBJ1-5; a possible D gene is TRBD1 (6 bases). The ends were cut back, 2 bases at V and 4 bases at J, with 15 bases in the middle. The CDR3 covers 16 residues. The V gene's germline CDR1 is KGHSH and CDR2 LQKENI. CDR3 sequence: CASSPGNRDPNQPQHF. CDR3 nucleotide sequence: TGTGCCAGCTCACCAGGGAACAGGGACCCAAATCAGCCCCAGCATTTT.

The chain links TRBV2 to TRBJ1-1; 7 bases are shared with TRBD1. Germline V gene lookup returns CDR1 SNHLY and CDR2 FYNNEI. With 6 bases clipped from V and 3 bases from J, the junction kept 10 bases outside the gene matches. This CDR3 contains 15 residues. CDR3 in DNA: TGTGCCAGCAGCCGATGGAGGGGGCCGGACACTGAAGCTTTCTTT. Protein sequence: CASSRWRGPDTEAFF.

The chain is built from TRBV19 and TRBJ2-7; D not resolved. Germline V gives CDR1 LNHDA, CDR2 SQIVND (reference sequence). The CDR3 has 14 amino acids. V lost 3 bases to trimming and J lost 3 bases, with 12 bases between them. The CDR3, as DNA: TGTGCCAGTAGTATTGACATAATAAACTACGAGCAGTACTTC. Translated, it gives CASSIDIINYEQYF.

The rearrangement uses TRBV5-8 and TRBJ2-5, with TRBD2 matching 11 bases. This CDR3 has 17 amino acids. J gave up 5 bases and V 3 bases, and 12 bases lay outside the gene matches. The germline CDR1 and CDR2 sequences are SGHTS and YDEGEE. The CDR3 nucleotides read TGTGCCAGCAGCTCCCACCTTACTAGCGGGGGTCGGGAGACCCAGTACTTC. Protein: CASSSHLTSGGRETQYF.

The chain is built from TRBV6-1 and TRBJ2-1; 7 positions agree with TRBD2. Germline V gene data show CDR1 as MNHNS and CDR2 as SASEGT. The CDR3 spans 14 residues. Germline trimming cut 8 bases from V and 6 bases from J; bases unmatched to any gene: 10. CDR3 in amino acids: CASGPLLAVNEQFF. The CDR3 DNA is TGTGCCAGCGGACCCCTCCTAGCGGTCAATGAGCAGTTCTTC.

The CDR3 is CASSPPTARNSPLHF. The CDR3 bases are TGTGCCAGCTCACCACCGACAGCAAGAAATTCACCCCTCCACTTT. The chain recombines TRBV18 with TRBJ1-6, with D tentatively TRBD1 (5 bases). V gave up 0 bases and J gave up 7 bases, with 10 bases separating them. CDR1 and CDR2 (germline): KGHSH, LQKENI. The CDR3 loop spans 15 amino acids. Complete variable domain (other parts from reference TRBV18 and TRBJ1-6): NAGVMQNPRHLVRRRGQEARLRCSPMKGHSHVYWYRQLPEEGLKFMVYLQKENIIDESGMPKERFSAEFPKEGPSILRIQQVVRGDSAAYFCASSPPTARNSPLHFGNGTRLTVT.

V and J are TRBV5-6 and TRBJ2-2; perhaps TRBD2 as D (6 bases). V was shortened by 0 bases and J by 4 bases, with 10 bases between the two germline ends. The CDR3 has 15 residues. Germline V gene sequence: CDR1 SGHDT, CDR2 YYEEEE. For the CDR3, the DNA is TGTGCCAGCAGCTTGGGGCAGGGAGGCACCGGGGAGCTGTTTTTT. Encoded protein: CASSLGQGGTGELFF.

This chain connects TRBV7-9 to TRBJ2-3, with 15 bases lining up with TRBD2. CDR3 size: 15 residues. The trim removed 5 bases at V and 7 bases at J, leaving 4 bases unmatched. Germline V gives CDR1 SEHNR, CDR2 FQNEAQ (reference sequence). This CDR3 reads CASSRTSGGANTQYF. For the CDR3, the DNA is TGTGCCAGCAGCCGGACTAGCGGGGGGGCGAATACGCAGTATTTT.

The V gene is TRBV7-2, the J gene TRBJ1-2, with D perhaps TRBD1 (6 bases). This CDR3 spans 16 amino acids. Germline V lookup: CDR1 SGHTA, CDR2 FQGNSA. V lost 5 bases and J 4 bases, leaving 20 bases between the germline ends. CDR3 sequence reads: CASSRRGGVAGYGYTF. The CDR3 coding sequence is TGTGCCAGCAGCCGGCGAGGGGGGGTTGCCGGCTATGGCTACACCTTC.

Here the CDR3 DNA reads TGCGCCAGCAGCTTTAGCGGGGCAGGCACAGATACGCAGTATTTT. This encodes CASSFSGAGTDTQYF. This chain uses TRBV5-1 with TRBJ2-3, with 8 bases fitting TRBD2. This CDR3 contains 15 residues. J was trimmed by 1 base and V by 2 bases; bases with no gene match: 3. Germline values: CDR1 SGHRS, CDR2 YFSETQ.

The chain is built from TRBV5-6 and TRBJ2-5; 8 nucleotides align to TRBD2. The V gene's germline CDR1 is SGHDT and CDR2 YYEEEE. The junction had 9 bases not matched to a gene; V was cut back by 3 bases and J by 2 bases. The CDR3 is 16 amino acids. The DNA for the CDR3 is TGTGCCAGCAGCTCGGGTAGGGCTAGCGGGCAAGAGACCCAGTACTTC. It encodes CASSSGRASGQETQYF.

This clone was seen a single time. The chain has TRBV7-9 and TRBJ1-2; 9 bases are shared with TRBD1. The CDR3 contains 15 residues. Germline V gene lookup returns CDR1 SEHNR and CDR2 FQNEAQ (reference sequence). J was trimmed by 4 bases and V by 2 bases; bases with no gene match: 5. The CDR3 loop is CASSLIRTGVYGYTF. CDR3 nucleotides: TGTGCCAGCAGCTTAATAAGGACAGGGGTCTATGGCTACACCTTC.

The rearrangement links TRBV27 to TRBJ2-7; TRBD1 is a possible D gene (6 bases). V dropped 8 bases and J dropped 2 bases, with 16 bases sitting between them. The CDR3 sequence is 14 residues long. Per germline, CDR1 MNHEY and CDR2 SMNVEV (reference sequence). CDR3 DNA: TGTGCCAGCGCAACAGGGTATCCTACCTACGAGCAGTACTTC. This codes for CASATGYPTYEQYF.

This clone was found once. The CDR3 region has the DNA TGTGCTAGTGGCCCCGTTGGGGGGTACACCGGGGAGCTGTTTTTT. Residues: CASGPVGGYTGELFF. The rearrangement joins TRBV12-5 to TRBJ2-2, with D possibly matching TRBD2 (6 bases). The germline V gene has CDR1 LGHNT and CDR2 FRNRAP. CDR3 length: 15 amino acids. V was shortened by 6 bases and J by 3 bases, with 14 bases between the two germline ends.

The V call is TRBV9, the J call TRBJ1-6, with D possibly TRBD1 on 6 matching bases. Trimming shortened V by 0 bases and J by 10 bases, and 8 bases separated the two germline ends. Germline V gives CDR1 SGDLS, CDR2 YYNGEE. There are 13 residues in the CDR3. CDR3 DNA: TGTGCCAGCAGCGTAGTTGGGGGCTCACCCCTCCACTTT. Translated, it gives CASSVVGGSPLHF.